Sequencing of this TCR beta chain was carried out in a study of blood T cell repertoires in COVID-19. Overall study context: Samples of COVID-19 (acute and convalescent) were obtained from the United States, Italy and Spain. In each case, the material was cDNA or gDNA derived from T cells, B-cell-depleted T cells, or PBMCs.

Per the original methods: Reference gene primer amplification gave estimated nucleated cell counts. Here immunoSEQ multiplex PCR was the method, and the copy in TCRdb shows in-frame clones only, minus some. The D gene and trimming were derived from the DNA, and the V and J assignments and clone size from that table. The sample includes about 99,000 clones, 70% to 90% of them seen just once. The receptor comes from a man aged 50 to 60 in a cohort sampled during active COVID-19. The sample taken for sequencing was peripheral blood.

CDR3 coding DNA: TGCAGCGTTGAAGATAGTAGCAGGGGATATGGCTACACCTTC. Translating it yields CSVEDSSRGYGYTF. The V and J genes are TRBV29-1 and TRBJ1-2; tentatively, D is TRBD1 (6 bases). This CDR3 spans 14 amino acids. Germline CDR1 is SQVTM and CDR2 is ANQGSEA. V was clipped by 0 bases and J by 5 bases, with 13 bases between them.